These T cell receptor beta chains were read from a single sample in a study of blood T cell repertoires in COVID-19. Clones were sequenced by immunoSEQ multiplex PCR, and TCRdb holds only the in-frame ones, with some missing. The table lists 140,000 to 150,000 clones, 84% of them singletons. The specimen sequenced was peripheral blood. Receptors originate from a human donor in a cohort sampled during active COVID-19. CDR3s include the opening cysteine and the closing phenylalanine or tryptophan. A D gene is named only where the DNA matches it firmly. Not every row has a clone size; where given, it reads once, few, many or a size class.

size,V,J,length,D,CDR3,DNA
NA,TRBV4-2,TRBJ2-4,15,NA,CASSQGRGGKNIQYF,TGTGCCAGCAGCCAGGGTAGAGGAGGCAAAAACATTCAGTACTTC
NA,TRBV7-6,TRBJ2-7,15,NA,CASSLGRDSSYEQYF,TGTGCCAGCAGCTTAGGTCGGGACTCGTCCTACGAGCAGTACTTC
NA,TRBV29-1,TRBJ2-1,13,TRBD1,CSVEDRGIHEQFF,TGCAGCGTTGAGGACAGGGGCATCCATGAGCAGTTCTTC
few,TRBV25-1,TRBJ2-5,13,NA,CASSDREGETQYF,TGTGCCAGCAGTGACAGGGAAGGGGAGACCCAGTACTTC
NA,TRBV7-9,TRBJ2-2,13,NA,CASSSTVAGELFF,TGTGCCAGCAGCTCCACAGTTGCCGGGGAGCTGTTTTTT
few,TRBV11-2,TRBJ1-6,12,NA,CASSFPDSPLHF,TGTGCCAGCAGCTTTCCCGATTCACCCCTCCACTTT
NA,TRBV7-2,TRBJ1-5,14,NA,CASSLVRFNQPQHF,TGTGCCAGCAGCTTAGTCAGGTTTAATCAGCCCCAGCATTTT
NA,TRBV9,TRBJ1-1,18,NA,CASSANLGGLGVNTEAFF,TGTGCCAGCAGCGCCAACCTCGGGGGGCTGGGAGTGAACACTGAAGCTTTCTTT
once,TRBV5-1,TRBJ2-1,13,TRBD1,CASSPGTDNEQFF,TGCGCCAGCAGCCCCGGGACAGACAATGAGCAGTTCTTC
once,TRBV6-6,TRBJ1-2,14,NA,CASTESYDFYGYTF,TGTGCCAGCACTGAATCCTACGACTTCTATGGCTACACCTTC
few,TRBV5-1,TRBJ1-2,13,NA,CASSSQGSSGYTF,TGCGCCAGCAGCTCGCAGGGTAGTAGTGGCTACACCTTC
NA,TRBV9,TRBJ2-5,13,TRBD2,CASSVGLAETQYF,TGTGCCAGCAGCGTGGGACTAGCGGAGACCCAGTACTTC
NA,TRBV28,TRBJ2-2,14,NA,CAVRGLPNTGELFF,TGTGCAGTGAGGGGACTGCCGAACACCGGGGAGCTGTTTTTT
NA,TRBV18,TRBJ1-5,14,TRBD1,CASSPPDRGQPQHF,TGTGCCAGCTCACCACCGGACAGGGGACAGCCCCAGCATTTT
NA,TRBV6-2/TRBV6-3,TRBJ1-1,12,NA,CASTPRRGEAFF,TGTGCCAGCACCCCCAGGAGAGGGGAAGCTTTCTTT
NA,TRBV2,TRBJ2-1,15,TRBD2,CASSTSGSSYNEQFF,TGTGCCAGCAGTACTAGCGGGAGCTCCTACAATGAGCAGTTCTTC
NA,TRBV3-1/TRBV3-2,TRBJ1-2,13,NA,CASSQDQGRGYTF,TGTGCCAGTAGCCAAGATCAGGGTAGGGGCTACACCTTC
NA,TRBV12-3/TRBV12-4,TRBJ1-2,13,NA,CASSLGGPYGYTF,TGTGCCAGCAGTCTGGGGGGGCCCTATGGCTACACCTTC
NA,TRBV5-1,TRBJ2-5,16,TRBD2,CASSLGVSGGAKTQYF,TGCGCCAGCAGCTTGGGAGTTAGCGGGGGGGCGAAGACCCAGTACTTC
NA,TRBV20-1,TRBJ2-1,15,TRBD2,CSASGELASYNEQFF,TGCAGTGCTAGTGGTGAACTAGCGTCATACAATGAGCAGTTCTTC
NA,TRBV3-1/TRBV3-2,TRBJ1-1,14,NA,CASSQERGLIEAFF,TGTGCCAGCAGCCAAGAGCGGGGCTTGATCGAAGCTTTCTTT
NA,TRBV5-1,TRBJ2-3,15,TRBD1,CASSFQGARTDTQYF,TGCGCCAGCAGCTTCCAGGGGGCCAGGACAGATACGCAGTATTTT
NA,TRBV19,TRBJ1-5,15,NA,CASSLEGAGFEPQHF,TGTGCCAGTAGTCTCGAAGGGGCAGGATTTGAGCCCCAGCATTTT
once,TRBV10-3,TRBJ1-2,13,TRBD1,CAIGGQGLYGYTF,TGTGCCATCGGGGGACAGGGGCTATATGGCTACACCTTC
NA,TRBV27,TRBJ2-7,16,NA,CASSFLGDGGPLEQYF,TGTGCCAGCAGTTTTCTAGGCGATGGGGGCCCTCTCGAGCAGTACTTC
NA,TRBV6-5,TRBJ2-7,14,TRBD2,CASSFYTSGGEQYF,TGTGCCAGCAGTTTTTATACTAGCGGGGGAGAGCAGTACTTC
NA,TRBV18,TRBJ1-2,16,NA,CASSPSGPPFFYGYTF,TGTGCCAGCTCACCAAGCGGACCCCCTTTTTTCTATGGCTACACCTTC
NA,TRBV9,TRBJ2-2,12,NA,CASSPYTGELFF,TGTGCCAGCAGCCCATACACCGGGGAGCTGTTTTTT
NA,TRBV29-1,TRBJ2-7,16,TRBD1,CSVLATSARQGYEQYF,TGCAGCGTTCTGGCCACCTCGGCGCGACAGGGCTACGAGCAGTACTTC
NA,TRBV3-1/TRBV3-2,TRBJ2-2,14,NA,CASSQLRGTGELFF,TGTGCCAGCAGCCAACTTAGGGGCACCGGGGAGCTGTTTTTT
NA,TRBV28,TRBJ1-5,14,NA,CASSFAGRNQPQHF,TGTGCCAGCAGTTTTGCGGGGCGCAATCAGCCCCAGCATTTT
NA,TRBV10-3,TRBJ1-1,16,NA,CAISESVGAGGTEAFF,TGTGCCATCAGTGAGTCGGTCGGAGCCGGGGGCACTGAAGCTTTCTTT
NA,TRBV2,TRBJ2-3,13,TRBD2,CASNTGTSAKQYF,TGTGCCAGCAATACAGGGACTAGCGCCAAGCAGTATTTT
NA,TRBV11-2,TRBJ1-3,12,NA,CASSSVGNTIYF,TGTGCCAGCAGCTCCGTTGGAAACACCATATATTTT
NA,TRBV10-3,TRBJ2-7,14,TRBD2,CAISDSGGAHEQYF,TGTGCCATCAGTGATAGCGGGGGGGCCCACGAGCAGTACTTC
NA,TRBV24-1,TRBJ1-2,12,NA,CATSARGYGYTF,TGTGCCACCAGTGCCAGGGGCTATGGCTACACCTTC
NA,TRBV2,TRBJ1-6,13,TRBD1,CASSGQERSPLHF,TGTGCCAGCAGCGGACAGGAACGGTCACCCCTCCACTTT
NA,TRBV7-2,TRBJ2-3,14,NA,CASSLGGTTDTQYF,TGTGCCAGCAGCTTAGGCGGGACCACAGATACGCAGTATTTT
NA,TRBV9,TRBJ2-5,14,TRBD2,CASAASGPRETQYF,TGTGCCAGTGCCGCTAGCGGACCAAGGGAGACCCAGTACTTC
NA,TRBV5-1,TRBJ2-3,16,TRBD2,CASSIAGEVVTDTQYF,TGCGCCAGCAGCATAGCGGGAGAGGTTGTCACAGATACGCAGTATTTT
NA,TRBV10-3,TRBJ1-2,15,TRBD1,CAISEAGTELGGYTF,TGTGCCATCAGTGAAGCAGGGACAGAGCTGGGTGGCTACACCTTC
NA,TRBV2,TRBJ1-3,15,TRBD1,CASTQGKHSGNTIYF,TGTGCCAGCACACAGGGGAAACACTCTGGAAACACCATATATTTT
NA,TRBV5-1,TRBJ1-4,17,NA,CASSLAQFPPTNEKLFF,TGCGCCAGCAGCTTGGCGCAGTTCCCACCAACTAATGAAAAACTGTTTTTT
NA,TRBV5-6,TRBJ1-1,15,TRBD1,CASSPLTGGNTEAFF,TGTGCCAGCAGCCCCTTGACAGGGGGGAACACTGAAGCTTTCTTT
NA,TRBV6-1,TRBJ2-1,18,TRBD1,CASSEFRTGGTSYNEQFF,TGTGCCAGCAGTGAATTCAGGACAGGGGGAACCTCCTACAATGAGCAGTTCTTC
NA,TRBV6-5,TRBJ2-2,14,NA,CASSPGWNTGELFF,TGTGCCAGCAGCCCGGGATGGAACACCGGGGAGCTGTTTTTT
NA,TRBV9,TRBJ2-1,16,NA,CASSGLTSLAYNEQFF,TGTGCCAGCAGCGGGCTCACTAGCTTAGCCTACAATGAGCAGTTCTTC
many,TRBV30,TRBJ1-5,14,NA,CACNQGISNQPQHF,TGTGCCTGCAACCAGGGGATTAGCAATCAGCCCCAGCATTTT
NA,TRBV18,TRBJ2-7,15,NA,CASSYDTDSSYEQYF,TGTGCCAGCTCCTATGACACCGACAGCTCCTACGAGCAGTACTTC